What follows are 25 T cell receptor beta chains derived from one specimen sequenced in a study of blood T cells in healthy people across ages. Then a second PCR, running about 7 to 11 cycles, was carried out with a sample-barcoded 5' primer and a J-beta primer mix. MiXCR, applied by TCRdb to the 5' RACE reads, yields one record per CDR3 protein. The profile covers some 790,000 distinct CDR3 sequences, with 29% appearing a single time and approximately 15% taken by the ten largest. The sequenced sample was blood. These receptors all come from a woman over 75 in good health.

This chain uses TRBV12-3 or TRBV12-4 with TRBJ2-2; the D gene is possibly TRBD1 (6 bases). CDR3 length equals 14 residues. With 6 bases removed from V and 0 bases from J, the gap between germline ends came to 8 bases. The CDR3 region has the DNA TGTGCCAGCAGAAGACAGGCGAACACCGGGGAGCTGTTTTTT. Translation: CASRRQANTGELFF.

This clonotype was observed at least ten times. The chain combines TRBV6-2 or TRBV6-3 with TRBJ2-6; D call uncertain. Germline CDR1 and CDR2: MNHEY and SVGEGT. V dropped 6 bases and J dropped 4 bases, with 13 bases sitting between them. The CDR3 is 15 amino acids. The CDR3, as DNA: TGTGCCAGCAGCCTAAAATCTAAAGGGGCCAACGTCCTGACTTTC. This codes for CASSLKSKGANVLTF.

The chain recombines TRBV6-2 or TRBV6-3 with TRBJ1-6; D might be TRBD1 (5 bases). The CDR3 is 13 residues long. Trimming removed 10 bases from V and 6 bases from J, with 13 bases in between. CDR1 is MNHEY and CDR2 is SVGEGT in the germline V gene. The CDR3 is CATKGMFNSPLHF. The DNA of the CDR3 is TGTGCCACCAAGGGGATGTTTAATTCACCCCTCCACTTT.

CDR3 DNA sequence: TGTGCCAGCAGAAAACCCGGGGGCGGCACAGATACGCAGTATTTT. Its protein product is CASRKPGGGTDTQYF. The chain couples TRBV6-5 to TRBJ2-3, with D possibly called TRBD1 or TRBD2 (6 bases each). V was cut by 6 bases and J by 1 base, with 14 bases left in between. The CDR3 is 15 amino acids. Looked up from germline, CDR1 is MNHEY and CDR2 is SVGAGI.

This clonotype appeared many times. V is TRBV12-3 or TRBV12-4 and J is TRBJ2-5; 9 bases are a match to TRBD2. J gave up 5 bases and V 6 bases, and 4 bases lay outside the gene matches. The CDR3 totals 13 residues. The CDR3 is CASSGTSWETQYF. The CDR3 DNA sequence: TGTGCCAGCAGCGGGACTAGCTGGGAGACCCAGTACTTC.

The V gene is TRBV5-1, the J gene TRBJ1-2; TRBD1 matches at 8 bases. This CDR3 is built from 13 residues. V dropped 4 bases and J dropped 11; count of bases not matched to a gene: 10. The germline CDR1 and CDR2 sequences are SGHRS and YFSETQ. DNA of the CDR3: TGCGCCAGCAGCGCGCGGACAGGGCCGGGTTACACCTTC. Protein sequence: CASSARTGPGYTF.

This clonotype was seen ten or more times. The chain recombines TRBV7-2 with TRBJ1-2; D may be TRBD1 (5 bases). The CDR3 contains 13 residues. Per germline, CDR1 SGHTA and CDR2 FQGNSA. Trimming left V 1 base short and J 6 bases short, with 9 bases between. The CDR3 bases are TGTGCCAGCAGCTTAGTAGGGGTAGATGGCTACACCTTC. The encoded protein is CASSLVGVDGYTF.

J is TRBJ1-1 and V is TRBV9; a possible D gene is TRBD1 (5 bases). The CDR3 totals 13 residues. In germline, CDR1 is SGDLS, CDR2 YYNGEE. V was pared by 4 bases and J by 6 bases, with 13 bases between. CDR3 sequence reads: CASSPGTLAEAFF. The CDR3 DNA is TGTGCCAGCAGCCCCGGGACTTTGGCTGAAGCTTTCTTT.

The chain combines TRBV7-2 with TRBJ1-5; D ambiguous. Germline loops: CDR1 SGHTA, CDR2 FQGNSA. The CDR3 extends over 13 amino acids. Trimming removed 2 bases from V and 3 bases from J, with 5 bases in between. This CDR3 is CASSLNANQPQHF. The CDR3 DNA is TGTGCCAGCAGCTTAAATGCCAATCAGCCCCAGCATTTT.

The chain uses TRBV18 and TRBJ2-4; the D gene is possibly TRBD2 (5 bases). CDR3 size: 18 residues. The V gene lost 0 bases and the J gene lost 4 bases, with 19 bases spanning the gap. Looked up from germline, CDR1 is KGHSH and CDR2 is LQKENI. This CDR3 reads CASSPPGAGRTIKNIQYF. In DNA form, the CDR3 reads TGTGCCAGCTCACCACCGGGAGCTGGGCGCACCATTAAAAACATTCAGTACTTC.

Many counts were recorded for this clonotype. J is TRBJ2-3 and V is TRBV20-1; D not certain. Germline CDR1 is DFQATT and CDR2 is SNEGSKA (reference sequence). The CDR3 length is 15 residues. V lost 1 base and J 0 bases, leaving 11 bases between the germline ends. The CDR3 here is CSARARHPSTDTQYF. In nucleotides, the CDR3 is TGCAGTGCTAGAGCACGACACCCTAGCACAGATACGCAGTATTTT.

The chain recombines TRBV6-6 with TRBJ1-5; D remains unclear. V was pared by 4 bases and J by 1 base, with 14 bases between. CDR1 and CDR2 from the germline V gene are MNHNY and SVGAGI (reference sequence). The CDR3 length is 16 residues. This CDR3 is CASSSADGLSNQPQHF. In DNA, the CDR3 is TGTGCCAGCAGTTCGGCCGACGGTTTAAGCAATCAGCCCCAGCATTTT.

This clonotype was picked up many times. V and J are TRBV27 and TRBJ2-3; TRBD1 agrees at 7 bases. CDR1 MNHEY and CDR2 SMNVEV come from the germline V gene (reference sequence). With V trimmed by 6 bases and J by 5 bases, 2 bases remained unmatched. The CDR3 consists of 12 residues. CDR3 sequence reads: CASRGGEDTQYF. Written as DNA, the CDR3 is TGTGCCAGCAGAGGGGGCGAAGATACGCAGTATTTT.

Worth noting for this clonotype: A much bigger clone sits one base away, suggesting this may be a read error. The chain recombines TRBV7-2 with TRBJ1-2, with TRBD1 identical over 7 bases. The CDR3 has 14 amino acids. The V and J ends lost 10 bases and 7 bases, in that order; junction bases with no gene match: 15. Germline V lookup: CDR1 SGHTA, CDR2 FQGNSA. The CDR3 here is CANRRGSQGVGYTF. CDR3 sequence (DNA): TGTGCCAACAGAAGAGGGTCCCAGGGGGTTGGCTACACCTTC.

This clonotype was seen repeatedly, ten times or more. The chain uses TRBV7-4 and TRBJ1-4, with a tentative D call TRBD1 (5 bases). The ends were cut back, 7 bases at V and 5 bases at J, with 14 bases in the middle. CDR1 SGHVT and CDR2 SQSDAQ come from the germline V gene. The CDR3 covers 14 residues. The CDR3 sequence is CASTFPRVNEKLFF. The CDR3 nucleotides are TGTGCCAGCACCTTTCCCAGGGTGAATGAAAAACTGTTTTTT.

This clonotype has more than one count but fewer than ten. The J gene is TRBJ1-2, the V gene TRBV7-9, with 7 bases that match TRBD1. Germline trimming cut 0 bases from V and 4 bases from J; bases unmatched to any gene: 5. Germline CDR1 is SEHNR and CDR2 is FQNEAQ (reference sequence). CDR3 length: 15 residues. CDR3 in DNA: TGTGCCAGCAGCTTAGCAGGGGGCGGAGGCTATGGCTACACCTTC. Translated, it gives CASSLAGGGGYGYTF.

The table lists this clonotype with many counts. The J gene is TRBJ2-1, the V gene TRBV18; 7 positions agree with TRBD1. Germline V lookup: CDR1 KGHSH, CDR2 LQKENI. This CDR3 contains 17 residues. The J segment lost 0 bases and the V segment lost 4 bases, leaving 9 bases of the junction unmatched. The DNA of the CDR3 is TGTGCCAGCTCACTCCTGACAGGGATGAGCTCCTACAATGAGCAGTTCTTC. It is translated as CASSLLTGMSSYNEQFF.

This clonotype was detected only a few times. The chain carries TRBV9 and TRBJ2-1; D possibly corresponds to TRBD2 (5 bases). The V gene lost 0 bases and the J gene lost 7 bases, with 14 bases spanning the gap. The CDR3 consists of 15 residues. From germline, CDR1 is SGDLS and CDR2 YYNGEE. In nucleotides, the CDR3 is TGTGCCAGCAGCGTAGTCACAGTAACGGGGAATGAGCAGTTCTTC. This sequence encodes CASSVVTVTGNEQFF.

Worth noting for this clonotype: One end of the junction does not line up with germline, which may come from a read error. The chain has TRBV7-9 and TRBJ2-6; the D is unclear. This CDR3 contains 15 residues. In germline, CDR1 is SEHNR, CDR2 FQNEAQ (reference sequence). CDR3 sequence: CTSSFFSSGANVLTF. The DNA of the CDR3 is TGTACCAGCAGCTTTTTCAGCTCTGGGGCCAACGTCCTGACTTTC.

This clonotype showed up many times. Here the CDR3 reads CSAGVRAGEKLFF. In DNA, the CDR3 is TGCAGTGCAGGAGTCAGGGCTGGTGAAAAACTGTTTTTT. The genes are TRBV20-1 and TRBJ1-4, with D perhaps matching TRBD1 (5 bases). There are 13 residues in the CDR3. Germline V lookup: CDR1 DFQATT, CDR2 SNEGSKA (reference sequence). Trimming removed 6 bases from V and 7 bases from J, with 15 bases in between.

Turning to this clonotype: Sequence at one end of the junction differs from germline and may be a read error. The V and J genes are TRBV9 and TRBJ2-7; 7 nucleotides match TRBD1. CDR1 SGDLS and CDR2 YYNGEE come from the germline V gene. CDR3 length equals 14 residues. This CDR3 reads CASSISGQAYEQYF. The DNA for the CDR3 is TGTGCCAGCAGCATATCTGGACAGGCCTACGAGCAGTACTTT.

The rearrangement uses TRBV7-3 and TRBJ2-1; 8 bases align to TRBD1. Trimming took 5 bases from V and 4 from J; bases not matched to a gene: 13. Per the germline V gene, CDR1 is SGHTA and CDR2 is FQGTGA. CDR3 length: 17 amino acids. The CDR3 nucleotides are TGTGCCAGCAGCCGCCTCGGGGGACAGGCGGCATACAATGAGCAGTTCTTC. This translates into CASSRLGGQAAYNEQFF.

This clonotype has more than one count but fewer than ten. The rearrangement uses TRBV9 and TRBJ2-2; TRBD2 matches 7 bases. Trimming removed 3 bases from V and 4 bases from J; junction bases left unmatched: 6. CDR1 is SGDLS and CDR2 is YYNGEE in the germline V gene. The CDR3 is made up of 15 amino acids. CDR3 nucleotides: TGTGCCAGCAGCGCTTCGGGACTAAGCACCGGGGAGCTGTTTTTT. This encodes CASSASGLSTGELFF. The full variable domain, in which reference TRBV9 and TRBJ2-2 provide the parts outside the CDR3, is DSGVTQTPKHLITATGQRVTLRCSPRSGDLSVYWYQQSLDQGLQFLIQYYNGEERAKGNILERFSAQQFPDLHSELNLSSLELGDSALYFCASSASGLSTGELFFGEGSRLTVL.

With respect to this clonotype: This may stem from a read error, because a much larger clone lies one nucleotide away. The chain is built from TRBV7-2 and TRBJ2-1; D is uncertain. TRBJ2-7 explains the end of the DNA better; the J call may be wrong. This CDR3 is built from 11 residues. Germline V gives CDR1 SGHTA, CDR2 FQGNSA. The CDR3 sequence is CASSVINEQYF. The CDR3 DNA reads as TGTGCCAGCAGCGTTATCAATGAGCAGTACTTC.

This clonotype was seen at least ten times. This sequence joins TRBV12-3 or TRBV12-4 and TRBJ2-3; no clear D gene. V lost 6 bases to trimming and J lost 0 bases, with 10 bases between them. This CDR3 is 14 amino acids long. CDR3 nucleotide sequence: TGTGCCAGCAGCTCTGGCCTCAGCACAGATACGCAGTATTTT. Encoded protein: CASSSGLSTDTQYF.